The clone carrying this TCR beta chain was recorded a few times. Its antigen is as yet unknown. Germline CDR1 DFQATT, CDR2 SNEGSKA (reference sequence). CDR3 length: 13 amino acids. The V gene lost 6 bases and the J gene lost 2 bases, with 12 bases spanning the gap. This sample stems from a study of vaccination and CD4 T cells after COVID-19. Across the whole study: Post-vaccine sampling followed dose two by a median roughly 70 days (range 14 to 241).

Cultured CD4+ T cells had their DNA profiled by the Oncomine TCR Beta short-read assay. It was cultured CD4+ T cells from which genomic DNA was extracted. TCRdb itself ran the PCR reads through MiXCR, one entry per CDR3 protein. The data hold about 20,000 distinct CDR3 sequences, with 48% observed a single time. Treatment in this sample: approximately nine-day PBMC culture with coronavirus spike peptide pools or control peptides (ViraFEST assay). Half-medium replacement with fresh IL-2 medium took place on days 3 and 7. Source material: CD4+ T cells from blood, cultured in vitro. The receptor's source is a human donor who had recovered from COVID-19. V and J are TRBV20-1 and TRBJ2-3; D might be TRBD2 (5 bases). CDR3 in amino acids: CSARTGNTDTQYF. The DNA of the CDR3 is TGCAGTGCCAGGACGGGAAACACAGATACGCAGTATTTT.